This T cell receptor beta chain came from a study of PD-L1 blockade in urothelial cancer. Sequencing was performed with immunoSEQ multiplex PCR; in TCRdb, only in-frame clones are kept and a portion is missing. Of fewer than 60,000 clones in the sample, about 86% are singletons; the top ten hold roughly 3.3%. Trimming removed 4 bases from V and 4 bases from J; junction bases left unmatched: 13. Germline CDR1 and CDR2: SGHRS and YFSETQ. The CDR3 is 17 amino acids. The time point was: pretreatment peripheral blood. Urothelial carcinoma affected the patients, and it was locally advanced or metastatic. The chain has TRBV5-1 and TRBJ2-2, with TRBD2 matching 7 bases. The TCR comes from a man in his sixties or seventies with urothelial cancer. This material consisted of PBMCs, taken around atezolizumab (anti-PD-L1) treatment. The CDR3 here is CASSRYSGVAGTGELFF. DNA for the CDR3: TGCGCCAGCAGCCGTTACTCCGGGGTAGCGGGCACCGGGGAGCTGTTTTTT.